Below, 18 T cell receptor beta chains from the same sample are listed, as sequenced in a study of CXCR3-negative and CXCR3-positive naive CD8 T cells. Overall study findings and caveats: Naive CXCR3-positive cells had TRB CDR3s more hydrophobic than those of CXCR3-negative naive cells.

cDNA libraries for TRB were generated by 5' RACE incorporating UMI labels. TCRdb re-called the 5' RACE reads; every CDR3 protein appears as one record, without DNA. Its table lists around 140,000 distinct CDR3 sequences. Antigens of these TCRs are unknown. Sample: naive CXCR3+ CD8+ T cells from blood. Subset of the sample: CD45RO-CCR7+CD27+CD95- naive CD8+ T cells expressing CXCR3 (TNR3+). The receptors shown here come from a human donor in good health. Some clones in this sample may be carry-over from other donors' samples.

This chain connects TRBV29-1 to TRBJ2-1; the D call from TCRdb, TRBD1, cannot be confirmed without DNA. The CDR3 has 12 residues. Germline lookup yields CDR1 SQVTM and CDR2 ANQGSEA. This CDR3 is CSVSTGWSEQFF.

V is TRBV7-6 and J is TRBJ2-3; TCRdb's assignment of TRBD2 cannot be checked, as there is no DNA. Germline V gives CDR1 SGHVS, CDR2 FNYEAQ. The CDR3 runs 15 residues. The CDR3 reads CASSLAGGFTDTQYF.

V gene TRBV29-1 combines with J gene TRBJ2-7; TCRdb's D gene call, TRBD1, goes unchecked for lack of DNA. Germline assignment: CDR1 SQVTM and CDR2 ANQGSEA. CDR3 length equals 15 residues. CDR3: CSVEDWTGAFYEQYF.

V usage is TRBV20-1 and J usage is TRBJ2-7; TCRdb's assignment of TRBD2 cannot be checked, as there is no DNA. This CDR3 spans 14 amino acids. CDR1 is DFQATT, CDR2 SNEGSKA, per germline (reference sequence). CDR3 sequence reads: CSARPNRGSYEQYF.

This chain uses TRBV11-2 with TRBJ2-3; TCRdb indicates TRBD1, and absent DNA this call remains unverified. Germline CDR1 is SGHAT and CDR2 is FQNNGV. The CDR3 is made up of 14 amino acids. The CDR3: CASSLAPGSDTQYF.

The rearrangement uses TRBV12-3 or TRBV12-4 and TRBJ2-2; there is no DNA to check the TCRdb D call of TRBD1. There are 16 residues in the CDR3. The CDR3: CASSPELLGTFGELFF.

The chain is built from TRBV28 and TRBJ2-1; TCRdb indicates TRBD2, and absent DNA this call remains unverified. This CDR3 region has 17 residues. CDR1 and CDR2 (germline): MDHEN, SYDVKM. CDR3 loop: CASSLGKLETIYNEQFF.

The chain is built from TRBV10-3 and TRBJ2-3; absent DNA, TCRdb's TRBD2 call cannot be checked. This CDR3 is 16 amino acids long. The germline V gene encodes CDR1 ENHRY and CDR2 SYGVKD. The CDR3 reads CAISDNRGGFTDTQYF.

V usage is TRBV5-1 and J usage is TRBJ2-7; the TRBD2 assignment by TCRdb is unverifiable without DNA. CDR1 is SGHRS, CDR2 YFSETQ, per germline. This CDR3 has 15 amino acids. CDR3 in amino acids: CASSFVSGSSYEQYF. Full variable domain (outside the CDR3, taken from reference TRBV5-1 and TRBJ2-7): KAGVTQTPRYLIKTRGQQVTLSCSPISGHRSVSWYQQTPGQGLQFLFEYFSETQRNKGNFPGRFSGRQFSNSRSEMNVSTLELGDSALYLCASSFVSGSSYEQYFGPGTRLTVT.

The chain combines TRBV12-3 or TRBV12-4 with TRBJ2-7; as DNA is missing, the TRBD2 call by TCRdb cannot be tested. The CDR3 spans 13 residues. CDR3 residues: CAPKPRASNEQYF.

The V and J genes are TRBV29-1 and TRBJ2-7. The CDR3 consists of 16 residues. CDR1 SQVTM and CDR2 ANQGSEA come from the germline V gene. The CDR3 loop is CSSDGFLDIPIYEQYF.

This chain connects TRBV5-4 to TRBJ2-5; absent DNA, TCRdb's TRBD2 call cannot be checked. The CDR3 is 19 residues long. The germline CDR1 and CDR2 sequences are SGHNT and YYREEE (reference sequence). The CDR3 here is CASSLERLAGAPIQETQYF.

The chain recombines TRBV5-5 with TRBJ1-1. The CDR3 has 13 residues. Germline assignment: CDR1 SGHKS and CDR2 YYEKEE (reference sequence). The chain's CDR3 is CASSLDGFTEAFF.

The rearrangement uses TRBV19 and TRBJ2-3; TCRdb's D gene call, TRBD2, goes unchecked for lack of DNA. The CDR3 loop spans 18 amino acids. Germline V CDR1 and CDR2: LNHDA, SQIVND (reference sequence). The chain's CDR3 is CASATGLAGGDWADTQYF.

This chain joins TRBV4-3 and TRBJ2-7; the TCRdb D gene call, TRBD1, has no DNA to confirm it. Germline loops: CDR1 LGHNA, CDR2 YSLEER. The CDR3 length is 13 residues. The CDR3 spells CASSRGLSYEQYF.

CDR3 amino acids: CASSFRGPLLYEQYF. The V and J genes are TRBV28 and TRBJ2-7; TCRdb's D call of TRBD1 is untestable without DNA. Germline assignment: CDR1 MDHEN and CDR2 SYDVKM. The CDR3 spans 15 residues.

This sequence joins TRBV12-3 or TRBV12-4 and TRBJ1-2; there is no DNA to check the TCRdb D call of TRBD1. The CDR3 contains 13 residues. This chain's CDR3 is CASSSDRVHGYTF.

The chain is built from TRBV5-1 and TRBJ2-7; TCRdb gives TRBD1 as the D gene, but with no DNA this cannot be confirmed. The germline V gene has CDR1 SGHRS and CDR2 YFSETQ. The length of the CDR3 is 14 residues. CDR3 protein: CASSARDSTYEQYF.